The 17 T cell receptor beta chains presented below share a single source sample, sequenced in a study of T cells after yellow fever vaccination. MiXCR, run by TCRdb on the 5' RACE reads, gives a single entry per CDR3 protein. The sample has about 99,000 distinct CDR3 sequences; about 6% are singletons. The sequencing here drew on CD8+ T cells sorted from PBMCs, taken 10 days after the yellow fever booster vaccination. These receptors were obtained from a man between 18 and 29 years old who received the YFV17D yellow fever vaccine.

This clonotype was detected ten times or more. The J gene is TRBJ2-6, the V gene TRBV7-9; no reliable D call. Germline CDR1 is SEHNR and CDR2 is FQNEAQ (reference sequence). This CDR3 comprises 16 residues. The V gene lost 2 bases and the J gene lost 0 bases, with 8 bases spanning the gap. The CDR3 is CASSLRSYSGANVLTF. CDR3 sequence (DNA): TGTGCCAGCAGCTTACGCAGCTACTCTGGGGCCAACGTCCTGACTTTC.

CDR3 loop: CASSLGWRRGVRLTDTQYF. DNA for the CDR3: TGTGCCAGCAGCTTGGGTTGGCGGCGGGGGGTGCGTCTAACAGATACGCAGTATTTT. The genes are TRBV5-6 and TRBJ2-3, with 8 bases aligning to TRBD2. CDR1 is SGHDT, CDR2 YYEEEE, per germline. CDR3 length: 19 amino acids. The trim removed 0 bases at V and 3 bases at J, leaving 15 bases unmatched.

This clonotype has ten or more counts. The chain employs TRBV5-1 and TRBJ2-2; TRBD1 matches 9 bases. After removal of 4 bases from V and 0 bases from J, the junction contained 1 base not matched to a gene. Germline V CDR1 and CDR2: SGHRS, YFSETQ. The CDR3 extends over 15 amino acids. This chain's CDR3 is CASSRTGANTGELFF. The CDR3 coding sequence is TGCGCCAGCAGCAGGACAGGGGCGAACACCGGGGAGCTGTTTTTT.

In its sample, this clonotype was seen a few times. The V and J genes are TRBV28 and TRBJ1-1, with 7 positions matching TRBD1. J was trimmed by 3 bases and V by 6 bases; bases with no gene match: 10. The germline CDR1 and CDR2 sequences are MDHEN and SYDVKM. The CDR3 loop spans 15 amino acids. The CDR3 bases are TGTGCCAGCAGCCCACAGGGGATGGGGTACACTGAAGCTTTCTTT. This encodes CASSPQGMGYTEAFF.

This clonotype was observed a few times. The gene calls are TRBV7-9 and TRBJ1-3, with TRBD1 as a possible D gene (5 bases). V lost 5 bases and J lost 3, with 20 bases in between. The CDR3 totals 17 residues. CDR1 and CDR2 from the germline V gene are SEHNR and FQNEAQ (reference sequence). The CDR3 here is CASSPVFEDSRGNTIYF. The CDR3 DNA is TGTGCCAGCAGCCCTGTATTTGAAGACAGCCGTGGAAACACCATATATTTT.

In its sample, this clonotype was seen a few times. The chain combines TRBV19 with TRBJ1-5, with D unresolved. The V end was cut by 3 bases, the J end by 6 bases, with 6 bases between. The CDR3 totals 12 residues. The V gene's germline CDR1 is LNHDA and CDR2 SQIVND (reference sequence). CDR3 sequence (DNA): TGTGCCAGTAGTATGGTAGCTCAGCCCCAGCATTTT. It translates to CASSMVAQPQHF.

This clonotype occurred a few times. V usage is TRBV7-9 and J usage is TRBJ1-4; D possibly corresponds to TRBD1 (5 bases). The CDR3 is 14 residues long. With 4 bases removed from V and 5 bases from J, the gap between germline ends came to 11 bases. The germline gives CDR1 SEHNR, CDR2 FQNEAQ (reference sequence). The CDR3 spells CASSWGISNEKLFF. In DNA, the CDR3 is TGTGCCAGCAGCTGGGGGATCTCAAATGAAAAACTGTTTTTT. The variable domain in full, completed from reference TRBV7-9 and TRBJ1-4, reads DTGVSQNPRHKITKRGQNVTFRCDPISEHNRLYWYRQTLGQGPEFLTYFQNEAQLEKSRLLSDRFSAERPKGSFSTLEIQRTEQGDSAMYLCASSWGISNEKLFFGSGTQLSVL.

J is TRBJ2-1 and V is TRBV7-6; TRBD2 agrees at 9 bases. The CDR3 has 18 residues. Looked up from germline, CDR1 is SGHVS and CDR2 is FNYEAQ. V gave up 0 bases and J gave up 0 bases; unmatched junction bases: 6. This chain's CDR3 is CASSLARLAAGSYNEQFF. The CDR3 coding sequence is TGTGCCAGCAGCTTAGCTCGACTAGCGGCGGGCTCCTACAATGAGCAGTTCTTC.

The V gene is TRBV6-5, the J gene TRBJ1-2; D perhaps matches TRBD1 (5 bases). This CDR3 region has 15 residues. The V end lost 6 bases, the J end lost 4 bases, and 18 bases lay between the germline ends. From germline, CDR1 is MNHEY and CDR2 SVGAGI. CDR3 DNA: TGTGCCAGCAGACTAACTGCGGGGGTTGGCTATGGCTACACCTTC. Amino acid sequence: CASRLTAGVGYGYTF.

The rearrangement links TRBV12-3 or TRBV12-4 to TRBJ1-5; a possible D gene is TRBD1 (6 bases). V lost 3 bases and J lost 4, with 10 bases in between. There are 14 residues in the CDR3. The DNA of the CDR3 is TGTGCCAGCAGTTTCGGGGGGACAAATCAGCCCCAGCATTTT. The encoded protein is CASSFGGTNQPQHF.

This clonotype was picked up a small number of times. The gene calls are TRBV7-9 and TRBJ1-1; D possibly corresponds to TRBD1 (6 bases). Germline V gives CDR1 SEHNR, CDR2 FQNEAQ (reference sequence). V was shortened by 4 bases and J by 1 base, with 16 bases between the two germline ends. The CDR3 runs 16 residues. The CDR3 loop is CASSSGWGHPNTEAFF. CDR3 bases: TGTGCCAGCAGCTCTGGTTGGGGGCACCCGAACACTGAAGCTTTCTTT.

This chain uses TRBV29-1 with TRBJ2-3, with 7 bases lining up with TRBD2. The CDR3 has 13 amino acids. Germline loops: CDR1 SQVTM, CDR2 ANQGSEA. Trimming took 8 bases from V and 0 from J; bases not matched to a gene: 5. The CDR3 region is CSLLAESTDTQYF. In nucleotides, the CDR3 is TGCAGCCTCCTAGCGGAAAGCACAGATACGCAGTATTTT.

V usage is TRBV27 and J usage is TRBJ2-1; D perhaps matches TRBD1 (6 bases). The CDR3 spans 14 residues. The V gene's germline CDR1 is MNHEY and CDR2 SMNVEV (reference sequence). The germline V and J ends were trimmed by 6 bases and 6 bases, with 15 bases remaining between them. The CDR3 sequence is CASSLIPQGNEQFF. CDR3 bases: TGTGCCAGCAGCCTTATTCCACAGGGCAATGAGCAGTTCTTC.

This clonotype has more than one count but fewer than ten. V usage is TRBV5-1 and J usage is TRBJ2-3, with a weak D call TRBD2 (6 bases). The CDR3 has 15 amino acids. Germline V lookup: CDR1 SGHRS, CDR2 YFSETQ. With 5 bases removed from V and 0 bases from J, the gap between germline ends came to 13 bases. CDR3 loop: CASRPSVSSTDTQYF. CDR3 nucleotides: TGCGCCAGCAGACCTAGCGTTTCTAGCACAGATACGCAGTATTTT.

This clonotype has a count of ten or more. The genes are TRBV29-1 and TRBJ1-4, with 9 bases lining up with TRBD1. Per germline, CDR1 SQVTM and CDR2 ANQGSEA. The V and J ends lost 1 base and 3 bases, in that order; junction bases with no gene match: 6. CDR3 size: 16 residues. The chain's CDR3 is CSVEVPQGAANEKLFF. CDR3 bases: TGCAGCGTTGAAGTCCCACAGGGGGCGGCTAATGAAAAACTGTTTTTT.

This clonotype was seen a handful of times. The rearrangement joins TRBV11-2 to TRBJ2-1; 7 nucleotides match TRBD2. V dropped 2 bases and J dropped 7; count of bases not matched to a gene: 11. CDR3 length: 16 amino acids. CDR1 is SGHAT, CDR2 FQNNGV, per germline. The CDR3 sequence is CASSLLISGEGNEQFF. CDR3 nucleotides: TGTGCCAGCAGCTTACTCATTTCTGGGGAGGGAAATGAGCAGTTCTTC.

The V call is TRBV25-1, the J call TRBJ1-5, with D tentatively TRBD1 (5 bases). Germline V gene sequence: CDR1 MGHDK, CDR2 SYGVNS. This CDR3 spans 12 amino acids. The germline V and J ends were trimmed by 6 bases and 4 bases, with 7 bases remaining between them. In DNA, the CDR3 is TGTGCCAGCAGCCAGGGAAATCAGCCCCAGCATTTT. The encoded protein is CASSQGNQPQHF. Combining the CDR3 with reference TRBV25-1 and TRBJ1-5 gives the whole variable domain EADIYQTPRYLVIGTGKKITLECSQTMGHDKMYWYQQDPGMELHLIHYSYGVNSTEKGDLSSESTVSRIRTEHFPLTLESARPSHTSQYLCASSQGNQPQHFGDGTRLSIL.